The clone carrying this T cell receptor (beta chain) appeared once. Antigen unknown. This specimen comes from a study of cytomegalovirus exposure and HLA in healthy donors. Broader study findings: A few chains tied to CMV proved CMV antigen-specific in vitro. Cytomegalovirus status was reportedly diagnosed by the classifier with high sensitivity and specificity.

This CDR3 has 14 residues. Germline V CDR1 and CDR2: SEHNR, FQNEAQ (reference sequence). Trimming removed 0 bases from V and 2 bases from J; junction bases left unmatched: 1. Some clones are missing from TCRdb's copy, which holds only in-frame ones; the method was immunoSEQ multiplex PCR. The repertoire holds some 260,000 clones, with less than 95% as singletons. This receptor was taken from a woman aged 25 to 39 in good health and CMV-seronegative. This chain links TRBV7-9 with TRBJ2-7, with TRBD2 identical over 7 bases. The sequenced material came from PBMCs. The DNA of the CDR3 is TGTGCCAGCAGCTTAGCGGGAGGGCCCTACGAGCAGTACTTC. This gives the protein CASSLAGGPYEQYF.